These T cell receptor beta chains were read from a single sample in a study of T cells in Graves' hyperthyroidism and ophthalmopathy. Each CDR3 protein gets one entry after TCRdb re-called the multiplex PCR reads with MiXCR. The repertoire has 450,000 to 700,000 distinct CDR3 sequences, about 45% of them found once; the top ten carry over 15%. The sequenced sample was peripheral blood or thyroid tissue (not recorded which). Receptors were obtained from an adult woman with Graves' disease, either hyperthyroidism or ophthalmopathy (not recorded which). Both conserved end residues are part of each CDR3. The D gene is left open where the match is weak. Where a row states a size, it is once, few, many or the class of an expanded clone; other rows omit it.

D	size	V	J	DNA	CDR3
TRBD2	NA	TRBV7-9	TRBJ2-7	TGTGCCAGCAGCATCACACACCTAGCGGGAGGGCCGTACGAGCAGTACTTC	CASSITHLAGGPYEQYF
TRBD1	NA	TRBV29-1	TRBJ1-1	TGCAGCGTTTGGACAGGGGGCGTGTCTGAAGCTTTCTTT	CSVWTGGVSEAFF
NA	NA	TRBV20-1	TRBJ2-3	TGCAGTGCTAGAGCCCCGGGCACAGATACGCAGTATTTT	CSARAPGTDTQYF
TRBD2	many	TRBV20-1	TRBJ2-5	TGCAGTGCCGCAGCGGGGGAGACCCAGTACTTC	CSAAAGETQYF
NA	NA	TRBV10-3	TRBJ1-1	TGTGCCATCAGTGAGTCCGGTGGGGATGAAGCTTTCTTT	CAISESGGDEAFF
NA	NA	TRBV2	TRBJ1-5	TGTGCCAGCAGTTTGGCAGGGCCGGATAGGGGCAATCAGCCCCAGCATTTT	CASSLAGPDRGNQPQHF
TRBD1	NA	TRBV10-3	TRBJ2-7	TGTGCCATCAGCGATATCTTGACAGGGGGTACCCGAGGGTCCTACGAGCAGTACTTC	CAISDILTGGTRGSYEQYF
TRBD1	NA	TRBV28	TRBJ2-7	TGTGCCAGCAGTCAACCTACAGGGGGAGTTTCTTACGAGCAGTACTTC	CASSQPTGGVSYEQYF
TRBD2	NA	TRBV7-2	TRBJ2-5	TGTGCCAGCAGCTTAAAAAGCGGGATGATGGAGACCCAGTACTTC	CASSLKSGMMETQYF
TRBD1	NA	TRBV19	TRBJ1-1	TGTGCCAGTAGTATAGTTGCACAGGGGAGGACTGAAGCTTTCTTT	CASSIVAQGRTEAFF
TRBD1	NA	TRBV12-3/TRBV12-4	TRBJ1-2	TGTGCCAGCAGCCCCCTAGACAGGGCGGGTTCGGGCTACACCTTC	CASSPLDRAGSGYTF
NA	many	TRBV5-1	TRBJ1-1	TGCGCCAGCAGCTGGGAGGCGAACACTGAAGCTTTCTTT	CASSWEANTEAFF
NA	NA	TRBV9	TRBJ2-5	TGTGCCAGCAGCGATCGACTATTGTACTTC	CASSDRLLYF
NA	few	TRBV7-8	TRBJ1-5	TGTGCCAGCAGCTACAGGGCCGGGACTCAGCCCCAGCATTTT	CASSYRAGTQPQHF
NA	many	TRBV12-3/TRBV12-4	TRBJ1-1	TGTGCCAGCAGCTTCGACATGGGATGGGGGGGCCCTAACACTGAAGCTTTCTTT	CASSFDMGWGGPNTEAFF
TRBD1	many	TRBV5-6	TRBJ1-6	TGTGCCAGCAGCTCGGGACAGGGCTACTCACCCCTCCACTTT	CASSSGQGYSPLHF
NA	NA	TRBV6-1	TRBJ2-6	TGTGCCAGCAGGGCAGGGGACTACGTCCTGACTTTC	CASRAGDYVLTF